The 3 T cell receptor beta chains below all came from one sample that was sequenced in a study of T cell responses to AZD1222 COVID-19 vaccine. Generated by immunoSEQ multiplex PCR, the TCRdb table keeps only in-frame clones and is missing some. The data show about 180,000 clones, just over 85% seen once. The sequences come from peripheral blood, collected on day 0 of AZD1222 vaccination. These receptors came from an adult in good health.

This sequence joins TRBV27 and TRBJ2-7; TRBD1 aligns across 9 bases. V dropped 8 bases and J dropped 6; count of bases not matched to a gene: 5. The CDR3 is 12 residues long. From germline, CDR1 is MNHEY and CDR2 SMNVEV (reference sequence). CDR3 protein: CASGDRVSEQYF. The CDR3 DNA follows: TGTGCCAGCGGGGACAGGGTTAGCGAGCAGTACTTC.

V gene TRBV7-9 combines with J gene TRBJ1-1, with D hard to call. Germline loops: CDR1 SEHNR, CDR2 FQNEAQ (reference sequence). Trimming shortened V by 0 bases and J by 5 bases, and 7 bases separated the two germline ends. This CDR3 region has 13 residues. This CDR3 reads CASSLAPLTEAFF. The CDR3 DNA reads as TGTGCCAGCAGCTTAGCCCCCTTAACTGAAGCTTTCTTT.

This clone was recorded a few times. The rearrangement uses TRBV28 and TRBJ1-1; 9 positions agree with TRBD1. The CDR3 runs to 16 residues. The V gene's germline CDR1 is MDHEN and CDR2 SYDVKM. The J segment lost 1 base and the V segment lost 6 bases, leaving 9 bases of the junction unmatched. The CDR3 DNA reads TGTGCCAGCAGACCGTCCGGACAGGGGTGGAACACTGAAGCTTTCTTT. Translated, it gives CASRPSGQGWNTEAFF.